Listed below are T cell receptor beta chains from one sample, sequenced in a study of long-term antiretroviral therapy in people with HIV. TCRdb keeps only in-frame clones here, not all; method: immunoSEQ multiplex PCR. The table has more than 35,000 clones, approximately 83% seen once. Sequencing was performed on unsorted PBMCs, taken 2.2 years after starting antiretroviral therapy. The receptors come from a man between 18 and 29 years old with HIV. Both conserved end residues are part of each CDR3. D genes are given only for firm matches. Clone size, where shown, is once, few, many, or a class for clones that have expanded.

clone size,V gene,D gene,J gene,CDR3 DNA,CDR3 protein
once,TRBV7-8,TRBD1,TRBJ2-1,TGTGCCAGCAGCCGGGGACAGGGAAGGTTGAATGAGCAGTTCTTC,CASSRGQGRLNEQFF
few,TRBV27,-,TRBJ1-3,TGTGCCAGCAGTCCCAGCCTCTCTGGAAACACCATATATTTT,CASSPSLSGNTIYF
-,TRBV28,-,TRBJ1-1,TGTGCCAGCAGTCTGCCGACCCACGGGGCTGAAGCTTTCTTT,CASSLPTHGAEAFF
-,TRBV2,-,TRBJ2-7,TGTGCCAGCACTAAACAGGGGGGGATCTACGAGCAGTACTTC,CASTKQGGIYEQYF
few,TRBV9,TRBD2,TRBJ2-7,TGTGCCAGCAGCGTGGGACTAGCGAGTCCCTACGAGCAGTACTTC,CASSVGLASPYEQYF
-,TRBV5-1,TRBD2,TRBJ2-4,TGCGCCAGCAGCTTGAGCGAGCGGGGAAGGGGCAAAAACATTCAGTACTTC,CASSLSERGRGKNIQYF
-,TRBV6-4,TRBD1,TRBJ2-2,TGTGCCAGCAGTGACGGGACAGGGAACACCGGGGAGCTGTTTTTT,CASSDGTGNTGELFF
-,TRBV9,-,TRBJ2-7,TGTGCCAGCAGCGTAGGTTCGTACGAGCAGTACTTC,CASSVGSYEQYF
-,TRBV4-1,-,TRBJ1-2,TGCGCCAGCAGCCAAGTTGGACAGACCCGGACCCGCCGCTATGGCTACACCTTC,CASSQVGQTRTRRYGYTF
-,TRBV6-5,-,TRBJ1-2,TGTGCCAGCAGTTATCGAGGCGCCCACTATGGCTACACCTTC,CASSYRGAHYGYTF
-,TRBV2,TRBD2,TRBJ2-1,TGTGCCAGCAGCCGGACTAGCGGGAGCCGTAGTGAGCAGTTCTTC,CASSRTSGSRSEQFF
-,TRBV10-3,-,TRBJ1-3,TGTGCCATCAGTGAGCCGGATAGGGGCGGAAACACCATATATTTT,CAISEPDRGGNTIYF
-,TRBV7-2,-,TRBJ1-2,TGTGCCAGCAGCTTAGCCCAGCTTAACTATGGCTACACCTTC,CASSLAQLNYGYTF
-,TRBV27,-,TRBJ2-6,TGTGCCAGCAGTTTAGTCGGGGGGCTAACTGGGGCCAACGTCCTGACTTTC,CASSLVGGLTGANVLTF
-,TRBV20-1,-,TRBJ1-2,TGCAGTGCTAGTCCTACCTATGGCTACACCTTC,CSASPTYGYTF
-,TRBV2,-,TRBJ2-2,TGTGCCAGCAGTGCTCCCGGACAGATTTACACCGGGGAGCTGTTTTTT,CASSAPGQIYTGELFF
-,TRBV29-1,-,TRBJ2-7,TGCAGCGTTGGAGGGGGGGAGGTGGACGAGCAGTACTTC,CSVGGGEVDEQYF
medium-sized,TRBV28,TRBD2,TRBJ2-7,TGTGCCAGCAGTCTAGCGGGAGTCTACGAGCAGTACTTC,CASSLAGVYEQYF
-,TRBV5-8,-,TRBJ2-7,TGTGCCAGCAGCCCCGCTAGGGAGACCTACGAGCAGTACTTC,CASSPARETYEQYF
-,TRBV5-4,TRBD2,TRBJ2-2,TGTGCCAGCAGCCGGTTAGCGGGGGTCAAGAACACCGGGGAGCTGTTTTTT,CASSRLAGVKNTGELFF
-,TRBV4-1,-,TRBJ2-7,TGCGCCAGCAGCCAAGAGCCCCCGCCCTATCGTGGGGCCTACGAGCAGTACTTC,CASSQEPPPYRGAYEQYF
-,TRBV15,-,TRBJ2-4,TGTGCCACCAGCAGAGATCGAGGCCCCGGGAGCATTCAGTACTTC,CATSRDRGPGSIQYF
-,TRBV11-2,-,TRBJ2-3,TGTGCCAGCAGCTACCGGGAGACTCGCACAGATACGCAGTATTTT,CASSYRETRTDTQYF
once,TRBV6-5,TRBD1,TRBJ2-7,TGTGCCACCCGAAGAGGGGCAGGGGGCGGCGAGCAGTACTTC,CATRRGAGGGEQYF
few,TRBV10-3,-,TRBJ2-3,TGTGCCATCAACGAGCGGTACACAGATACGCAGTATTTT,CAINERYTDTQYF
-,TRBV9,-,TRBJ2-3,TGTGCCAGCAGCGTAGGATCACGCGGATTGAGCACAGATACGCAGTATTTT,CASSVGSRGLSTDTQYF
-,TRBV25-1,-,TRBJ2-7,TGTGCCAGCAAAGGGCCCGACAGCGGGCTACCCTACGAGCAGTACTTC,CASKGPDSGLPYEQYF
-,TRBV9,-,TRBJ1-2,TGTGCCAGCAGCGCCGTCCGGGACATAAGTTCAGCCCCCTATGGCTACACCTTC,CASSAVRDISSAPYGYTF
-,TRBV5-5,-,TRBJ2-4,TGTGCCAGCAGCTTGGGGGGGGCCAAAAACATTCAGTACTTC,CASSLGGAKNIQYF
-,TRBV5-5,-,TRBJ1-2,TGTGCCAGCAGCTTGGCCCTAGGGTTGGGTGGCTACACCTTC,CASSLALGLGGYTF
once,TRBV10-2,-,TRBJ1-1,TGCGCCAGCAGTGAGGGACAACTGACTGAAGCTTTCTTT,CASSEGQLTEAFF